The T cell receptor (beta chain) under discussion was sequenced for a study of T cell changes during pregnancy in multiple sclerosis. The V gene end was trimmed by 5 bases and the J gene end by 1 base; junction bases not matched to a gene: 5. This CDR3 is built from 15 residues. Germline V CDR1 and CDR2: SGHTA, FQGNSA. The method was immunoSEQ multiplex PCR; TCRdb's version includes in-frame clones alone and lacks a portion of them. Of some 96,000 clones listed, approximately 90% are singletons. This sequence joins TRBV7-2 and TRBJ1-1, with TRBD1 identical over 9 bases. The receptor was isolated from a female donor with multiple sclerosis, enrolled in a pregnancy study. The specimen comprised peripheral blood, sampled after pregnancy. CDR3 protein: CASSPQDRGNTEAFF. For the CDR3, the DNA is TGTGCCAGCAGCCCCCAGGACAGGGGGAACACTGAAGCTTTCTTT.